This TCR beta chain was profiled in a study of CD8 T cells in ankylosing spondylitis. V lost 5 bases and J lost 8, with 13 bases in between. CDR3 length: 13 residues. Germline-derived CDR1 and CDR2 are SGHRS and YFSETQ. General study results and limits: In ankylosing spondylitis patients, matched synovial fluid reportedly showed significant enrichment of disease-linked clones. There was a TCR beta motif, made of fewer than 10 highly homologous variants, that appeared characteristic of ankylosing spondylitis blood.

The table lists this clonotype with many counts. Its antigen is not known. Each CDR3 protein is one row after TCRdb ran MiXCR on the 5' RACE reads. The data hold around 130,000 distinct CDR3 sequences, with roughly 6.6% observed a single time. Sequenced material: blood, either unsorted or a sorted T cell fraction (not recorded which). The V and J genes are TRBV5-1 and TRBJ1-4; D is unclear. The clonotype was recovered from a male donor with ankylosing spondylitis or in good health (not recorded which). The CDR3 here is CASRLGRAEKLFF. The CDR3 DNA follows: TGCGCCAGCAGGCTCGGACGTGCCGAAAAACTGTTTTTT.